A selection of T cell receptor beta chains follows, all from one sample in a study of cytomegalovirus exposure and HLA in healthy donors. TCRdb's copy holds only in-frame clones and misses some; the assay was immunoSEQ multiplex PCR. The sample has about 130,000 clones; 75% to 85% are singletons. The sample consisted of PBMCs. These receptors all stem from a man aged 25-45 years in good health and CMV-seropositive. Each CDR3 is given with its conserved first and last residue. A D gene is named only where the DNA matches it firmly. Some rows mark clone size as missing; the rest say once, few, many or name a class of expanded clone.

.,.,TRBV11-2,TRBJ1-1,CASSFGRGTEAFF,TGTGCCAGCAGCTTTGGTAGGGGCACTGAAGCTTTCTTT
.,.,TRBV6-5,TRBJ1-1,CASSYSRVAEAFF,TGTGCCAGCAGTTACTCGAGGGTGGCTGAAGCTTTCTTT
.,.,TRBV5-1,TRBJ2-1,CASSPRGDSAYNEQFF,TGCGCCAGCAGCCCGCGGGGGGACAGTGCTTACAATGAGCAGTTCTTC
few,.,TRBV7-2,TRBJ2-2,CASSPDFTGELFF,TGTGCCAGCAGCCCGGACTTCACCGGGGAGCTGTTTTTT
.,.,TRBV5-1,TRBJ2-2,CASSYHRESNTGELLF,TGCGCCAGCAGCTACCACAGGGAGTCGAACACCGGGGAGCTGCTTTTT
.,.,TRBV13,TRBJ2-7,CASSYQGVEQYF,TGTGCCAGCAGCTACCAGGGCGTCGAGCAGTACTTC
.,TRBD1,TRBV5-6,TRBJ2-7,CASLRDRVSEQYF,TGTGCCAGCTTGCGGGACAGGGTGTCCGAGCAGTACTTC
once,.,TRBV10-1,TRBJ2-7,CASSASDKPHEQYF,TGCGCCAGCAGTGCGTCTGACAAACCCCACGAGCAGTACTTC
.,TRBD1,TRBV11-3,TRBJ2-1,CASSGQGAGSYNEQFF,TGTGCCAGCAGCGGACAGGGGGCAGGGTCCTACAATGAGCAGTTCTTC
.,.,TRBV14,TRBJ2-5,CASSQVFGGHGETQYF,TGTGCCAGCAGCCAGGTCTTCGGGGGGCACGGGGAGACCCAGTACTTC
.,.,TRBV28,TRBJ1-2,CASSSQGIHGYTF,TGTGCCAGCAGCTCCCAGGGTATTCATGGCTACACCTTC
.,TRBD1,TRBV28,TRBJ1-2,CASSPSLERQGVWGYTF,TGTGCCAGCAGTCCGTCCCTTGAAAGACAGGGGGTCTGGGGCTACACCTTC
.,.,TRBV10-2,TRBJ2-3,CASSESRGRDTQYF,TGCGCCAGCAGTGAGTCTAGGGGCAGAGATACGCAGTATTTT
.,.,TRBV7-8,TRBJ1-5,CASSFQGEQPQHF,TGTGCCAGCAGCTTTCAGGGTGAACAGCCCCAGCATTTT
once,.,TRBV18,TRBJ2-3,CASSPVSGTRKGRADTQYF,TGTGCCAGCTCACCGGTCTCCGGGACAAGAAAGGGGAGGGCAGATACGCAGTATTTT
.,.,TRBV7-3,TRBJ2-2,CASRAGQRGELFF,TGTGCCAGCAGGGCGGGACAGCGCGGGGAGCTGTTTTTT
.,.,TRBV5-1,TRBJ2-1,CASSLGLATYNEQFF,TGCGCCAGCAGCTTGGGACTCGCCACCTACAATGAGCAGTTCTTC
.,.,TRBV25-1,TRBJ1-4,CASSDTGDPRFNEKLFF,TGTGCCAGCAGTGATACGGGAGACCCCCGGTTTAATGAAAAACTGTTTTTT
.,.,TRBV4-1,TRBJ1-2,CASSLIPGSQSYGYTF,TGCGCCAGCAGCCTGATCCCCGGGAGCCAGTCCTATGGCTACACCTTC
.,TRBD1,TRBV28,TRBJ1-2,CASSSTPGQGEEGYTF,TGTGCCAGCAGTTCAACCCCGGGACAGGGAGAGGAAGGCTACACCTTC
.,TRBD1,TRBV9,TRBJ2-3,CASSVGGGFTDTQYF,TGTGCCAGCAGCGTAGGAGGGGGCTTCACAGATACGCAGTATTTT
.,TRBD1,TRBV5-4,TRBJ2-1,CASSLRDRADEQFF,TGTGCCAGCAGCCTCCGGGACAGGGCGGATGAGCAGTTCTTC
.,.,TRBV29-1,TRBJ2-5,CSAQNQETQYF,TGCAGCGCTCAGAACCAAGAGACCCAGTACTTC
.,TRBD1,TRBV28,TRBJ2-7,CASSPWDSSYEQYF,TGTGCCAGCAGTCCCTGGGACAGCTCCTACGAGCAGTACTTC
.,TRBD2,TRBV7-9,TRBJ2-1,CARGGANPYNEQFF,TGTGCCCGCGGGGGGGCTAACCCCTACAATGAGCAGTTCTTC
.,.,TRBV4-1,TRBJ2-5,CASSLSAQETQYF,TGCGCCAGCAGCCTTAGCGCCCAAGAGACCCAGTACTTC
.,.,TRBV6-5,TRBJ1-4,CASSFPTGATNEKLFF,TGTGCCAGCAGTTTTCCGACAGGCGCAACTAATGAAAAACTGTTTTTT